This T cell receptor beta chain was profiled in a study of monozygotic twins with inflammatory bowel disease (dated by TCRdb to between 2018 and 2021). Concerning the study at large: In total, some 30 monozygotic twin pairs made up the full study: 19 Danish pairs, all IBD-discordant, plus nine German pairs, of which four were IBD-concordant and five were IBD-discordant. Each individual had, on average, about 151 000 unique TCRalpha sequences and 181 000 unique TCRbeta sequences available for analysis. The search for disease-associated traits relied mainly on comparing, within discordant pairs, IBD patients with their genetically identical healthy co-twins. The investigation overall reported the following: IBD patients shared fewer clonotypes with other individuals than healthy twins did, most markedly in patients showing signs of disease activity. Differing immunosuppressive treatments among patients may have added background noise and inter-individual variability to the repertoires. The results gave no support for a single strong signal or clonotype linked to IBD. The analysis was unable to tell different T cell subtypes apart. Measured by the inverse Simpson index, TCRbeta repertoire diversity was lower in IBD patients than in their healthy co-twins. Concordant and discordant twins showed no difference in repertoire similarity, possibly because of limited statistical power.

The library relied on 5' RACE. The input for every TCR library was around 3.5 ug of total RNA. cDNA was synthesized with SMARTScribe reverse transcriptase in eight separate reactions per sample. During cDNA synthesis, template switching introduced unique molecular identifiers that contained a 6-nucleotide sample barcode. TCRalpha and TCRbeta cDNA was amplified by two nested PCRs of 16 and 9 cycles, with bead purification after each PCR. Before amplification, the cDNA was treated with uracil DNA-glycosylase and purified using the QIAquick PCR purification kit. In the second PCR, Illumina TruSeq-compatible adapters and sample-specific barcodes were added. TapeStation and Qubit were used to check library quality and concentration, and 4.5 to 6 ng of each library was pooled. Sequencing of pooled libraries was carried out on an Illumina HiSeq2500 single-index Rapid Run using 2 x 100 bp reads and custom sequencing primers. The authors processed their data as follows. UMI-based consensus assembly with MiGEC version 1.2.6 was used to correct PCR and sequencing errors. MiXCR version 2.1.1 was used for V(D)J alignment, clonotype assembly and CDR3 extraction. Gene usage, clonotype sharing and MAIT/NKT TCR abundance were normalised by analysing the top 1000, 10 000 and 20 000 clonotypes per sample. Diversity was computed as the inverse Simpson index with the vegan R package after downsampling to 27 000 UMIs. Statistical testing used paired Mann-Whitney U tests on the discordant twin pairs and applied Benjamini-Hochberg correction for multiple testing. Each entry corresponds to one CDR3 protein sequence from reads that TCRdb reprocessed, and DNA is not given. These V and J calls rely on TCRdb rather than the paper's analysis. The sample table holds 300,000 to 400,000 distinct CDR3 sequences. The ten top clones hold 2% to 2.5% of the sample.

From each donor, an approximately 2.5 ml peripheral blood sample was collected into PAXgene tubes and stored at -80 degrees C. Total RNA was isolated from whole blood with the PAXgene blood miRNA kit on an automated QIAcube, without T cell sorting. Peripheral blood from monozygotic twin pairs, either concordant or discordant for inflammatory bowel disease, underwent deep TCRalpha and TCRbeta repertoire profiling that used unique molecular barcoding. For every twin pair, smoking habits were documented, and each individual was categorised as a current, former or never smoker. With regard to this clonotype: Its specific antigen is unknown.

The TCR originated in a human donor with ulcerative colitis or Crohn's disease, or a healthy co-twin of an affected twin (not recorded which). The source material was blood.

CDR3 protein: CASSRVNQPQHF. In this chain, TRBV28 is recombined with TRBJ1-5; TCRdb picks TRBD1, but there is no DNA to check that call. The CDR3 goes from the cysteine to the phenylalanine over 12 residues. Nucleotide data are not available. For CDR1 and CDR2, the germline V gene lists MDHEN and SYDVKM.